This entry lists 22 T cell receptor beta chains sequenced from one sample in a study of cytomegalovirus exposure and HLA in healthy donors. Use of 60 Vbeta and 13 Jbeta primers characterized the PCR. Produced via immunoSEQ multiplex PCR; TCRdb's table is partial and in-frame only. Altogether some 190,000 clones are present, over 70% being singletons, with the ten largest covering about 1.6%. Source material: PBMCs. These receptors were taken from a woman between 18 and 30 years old in good health and CMV-seronegative.

V gene TRBV7-9 combines with J gene TRBJ1-1, with D possibly TRBD1 on 6 matching bases. The CDR3 has 14 amino acids. V was shortened by 3 bases and J by 3 bases, with 11 bases between the two germline ends. The germline V gene has CDR1 SEHNR and CDR2 FQNEAQ (reference sequence). CDR3 DNA: TGTGCCAGCAGCTTTATACAGGGAGACACTGAAGCTTTCTTT. This translates into CASSFIQGDTEAFF.

This sequence joins TRBV5-4 and TRBJ2-1, with D possibly TRBD2 on 5 matching bases. The CDR3 contains 17 residues. V was trimmed by 3 bases and J by 0 bases, leaving 16 bases between them. In germline, CDR1 is SGHNT, CDR2 YYREEE (reference sequence). CDR3 nucleotides: TGTGCCAGCAGCTCCCTCACTAGTACGAGCTCCTACAATGAGCAGTTCTTC. Translated: CASSSLTSTSSYNEQFF. The variable domain in full, completed from reference TRBV5-4 and TRBJ2-1, reads ETGVTQSPTHLIKTRGQQVTLRCSSQSGHNTVSWYQQALGQGPQFIFQYYREEENGRGNFPPRFSGLQFPNYSSELNVNALELDDSALYLCASSSLTSTSSYNEQFFGPGTRLTVL.

This clone was seen a single time. The chain is built from TRBV6-5 and TRBJ2-7, with a possible D match to TRBD2 (7 bases). V was shortened by 4 bases and J by 4 bases, with 17 bases between the two germline ends. This CDR3 has 15 residues. Germline V gives CDR1 MNHEY, CDR2 SVGAGI. CDR3 region: CASSFRGRGTYEQYF. For the CDR3, the DNA is TGTGCCAGCAGTTTCCGTGGGAGGGGGACTTACGAGCAGTACTTC.

V usage is TRBV27 and J usage is TRBJ2-7, with D perhaps TRBD1 (6 bases). Trimming took off 7 bases at V and 0 bases at J, with 13 bases between the two ends. The CDR3 totals 14 residues. CDR1 is MNHEY and CDR2 is SMNVEV in the germline V gene (reference sequence). Written as DNA, the CDR3 is TGTGCCAGCACTTACGACAGGAACTCCTACGAGCAGTACTTC. Protein sequence: CASTYDRNSYEQYF.

This chain joins TRBV6-5 and TRBJ2-5, with D maybe TRBD1 (5 bases). The end of the DNA aligns better with TRBJ2-7, so the J call may be wrong. The germline CDR1 and CDR2 sequences are MNHEY and SVGAGI. The CDR3 spans 13 residues. The chain's CDR3 is CASSMGQTYEQYF. The CDR3 region has the DNA TGTGCCAGCAGCATGGGGCAGACCTACGAGCAGTACTTC.

Points on this clone: One end of the junction varies from germline; a read error may be responsible. The CDR3 DNA is TGTGCTAGTGGCTTGGGACAGGGTGGAACTGAAGCTTTCTTT. Translation gives CASGLGQGGTEAFF. V usage is TRBV12-5 and J usage is TRBJ1-1, with TRBD1 matching 9 bases. Germline V gene sequence: CDR1 LGHNT, CDR2 FRNRAP. The CDR3 is made up of 14 amino acids.

The CDR3 DNA is TGCGCCAGCAGCCAAGGACCTACCCGGGGGGGCAATCAGCCCCAGCATTTT. It codes for CASSQGPTRGGNQPQHF. The chain couples TRBV4-3 to TRBJ1-5, with a weak D call TRBD1 (5 bases). Looked up from germline, CDR1 is LGHNA and CDR2 is YSLEER. The CDR3 has 17 amino acids. The germline V and J ends were trimmed by 1 base and 2 bases, with 15 bases remaining between them.

This clone was seen a single time. The genes are TRBV19 and TRBJ2-1; 14 nucleotides align to TRBD2. V lost 4 bases and J lost 8; bases outside the gene matches: 13. The CDR3 sequence is 18 residues long. Germline V gives CDR1 LNHDA, CDR2 SQIVND (reference sequence). CDR3 region: CASSKTPGLAGAGYEQFF. In DNA form, the CDR3 reads TGTGCCAGTAGTAAGACTCCGGGACTAGCGGGGGCCGGGTATGAGCAGTTCTTC.

The V gene is TRBV30, the J gene TRBJ1-1, with D perhaps matching TRBD1 (5 bases). The CDR3 consists of 16 residues. The germline V gene has CDR1 GTSNPN and CDR2 SVGIG (reference sequence). V shed 2 bases and J shed 1 base, with 17 bases lying between them. Here the CDR3 reads CAWSPGGDSRNTEAFF. In DNA, the CDR3 is TGTGCCTGGAGTCCTGGGGGGGACTCTCGGAACACTGAAGCTTTCTTT. Full variable domain (rest looked up from reference TRBV30 and TRBJ1-1): SQTIHQWPATLVQPVGSPLSLECTVEGTSNPNLYWYRQAAGRGLQLLFYSVGIGQISSEVPQNLSASRPQDRQFILSSKKLLLSDSGFYLCAWSPGGDSRNTEAFFGQGTRLTVV.

This chain uses TRBV19 with TRBJ1-4; TRBD1 might be the D (6 bases). The ends were cut back, 6 bases at V and 3 bases at J, with 11 bases in the middle. CDR1 LNHDA and CDR2 SQIVND come from the germline V gene (reference sequence). The CDR3 spans 14 residues. The CDR3 bases are TGTGCCAGTAGCGAACAGGGATCTAATGAAAAACTGTTTTTT. It translates to CASSEQGSNEKLFF.

Only one count was recorded for this clone. J is TRBJ1-5 and V is TRBV28; no reliable D call. Trimming shortened V by 2 bases and J by 5 bases, and 4 bases separated the two germline ends. Germline V gene lookup returns CDR1 MDHEN and CDR2 SYDVKM. There are 12 residues in the CDR3. The CDR3 DNA sequence: TGTGCCAGCAGTTTACTATATCAGCCCCAGCATTTT. Protein sequence: CASSLLYQPQHF. Full variable domain (outside the CDR3, taken from reference TRBV28 and TRBJ1-5): DVKVTQSSRYLVKRTGEKVFLECVQDMDHENMFWYRQDPGLGLRLIYFSYDVKMKEKGDIPEGYSVSREKKERFSLILESASTNQTSMYLCASSLLYQPQHFGDGTRLSIL.

This clone was counted between two and nine times. The chain links TRBV4-3 to TRBJ2-1; no reliable D call. CDR1 is LGHNA, CDR2 YSLEER, per germline. V was shortened by 2 bases and J by 7 bases, with 9 bases between the two germline ends. The CDR3 is 13 amino acids. CDR3 region: CASSQSTTNEQFF. For the CDR3, the DNA is TGCGCCAGCAGCCAATCGACAACTAATGAGCAGTTCTTC.

The chain employs TRBV14 and TRBJ2-1; D is unclear. CDR3 size: 11 residues. Trimming cost V 1 base and J 10 bases, with 5 bases left between them. Per germline, CDR1 SGHDN and CDR2 FVKESK. In nucleotides, the CDR3 is TGTGCCAGCAGCCAAGCGGAGGAGCAGTTCTTC. Translation: CASSQAEEQFF.

The chain combines TRBV19 with TRBJ2-5, with 10 bases fitting TRBD1. Looked up from germline, CDR1 is LNHDA and CDR2 is SQIVND (reference sequence). Trimming removed 2 bases from V and 5 bases from J; junction bases left unmatched: 8. The CDR3 totals 16 residues. The CDR3 loop is CASSIWQGQGLETQYF. As DNA, the CDR3 is TGTGCCAGTAGTATATGGCAGGGACAGGGGCTGGAGACCCAGTACTTC.

This clone showed up just a few times. The rearrangement joins TRBV5-4 to TRBJ1-3; D remains unclear. Germline V gene lookup returns CDR1 SGHNT and CDR2 YYREEE (reference sequence). CDR3 length: 12 residues. Trimming shortened V by 4 bases and J by 4 bases, and 6 bases separated the two germline ends. The CDR3 protein is CASSQSGNTIYF. CDR3 DNA sequence: TGTGCCAGCAGCCAGTCCGGAAACACCATATATTTT.

The genes are TRBV27 and TRBJ2-1, with D tentatively TRBD1 (6 bases). V lost 10 bases to trimming and J lost 10 bases, with 17 bases between them. This CDR3 has 12 amino acids. Germline lookup yields CDR1 MNHEY and CDR2 SMNVEV (reference sequence). The CDR3 here is CATSRTVGEQFF. CDR3 nucleotides: TGTGCCACCTCCCGGACAGTAGGCGAGCAGTTCTTC.

The gene calls are TRBV27 and TRBJ2-7; TRBD2 is a possible D gene (5 bases). CDR3 length: 13 amino acids. Trimming pared 7 bases from V and 0 bases from J, leaving 10 bases between. Per germline, CDR1 MNHEY and CDR2 SMNVEV (reference sequence). The CDR3 protein is CASKQGSSYEQYF. The CDR3 coding sequence is TGTGCCAGCAAACAAGGGAGCTCCTACGAGCAGTACTTC.

V gene TRBV4-2 combines with J gene TRBJ2-2, with D uncertain. CDR3 length: 19 amino acids. V was clipped by 0 bases and J by 0 bases, with 17 bases between them. Germline V lookup: CDR1 LGHNA, CDR2 YNFKEQ. CDR3 sequence reads: CASSQELWVTDANTGELFF. CDR3 coding DNA: TGTGCCAGCAGCCAAGAATTATGGGTTACAGATGCGAACACCGGGGAGCTGTTTTTT.

This sequence joins TRBV7-9 and TRBJ1-1; TRBD1 aligns across 9 bases. CDR1 is SEHNR and CDR2 is FQNEAQ in the germline V gene (reference sequence). The CDR3 totals 13 residues. Unmatched junction bases numbered 2, after V lost 8 bases and J lost 1 base. The chain's CDR3 is CASGDRENTEAFF. The CDR3 DNA follows: TGTGCCAGCGGGGACAGGGAGAACACTGAAGCTTTCTTT. Variable domain in full (rest from reference TRBV7-9 and TRBJ1-1): DTGVSQNPRHKITKRGQNVTFRCDPISEHNRLYWYRQTLGQGPEFLTYFQNEAQLEKSRLLSDRFSAERPKGSFSTLEIQRTEQGDSAMYLCASGDRENTEAFFGQGTRLTVV.

This rearrangement joins TRBV7-2 to TRBJ2-5; D might be TRBD1 (6 bases). V lost 5 bases and J 5 bases, leaving 12 bases between the germline ends. The CDR3 length is 13 residues. Germline CDR1 SGHTA, CDR2 FQGNSA. The CDR3 region is CASSQTGKETQYF. Here the CDR3 DNA reads TGTGCCAGCAGCCAAACAGGGAAGGAGACCCAGTACTTC. The variable domain in full, completed from reference TRBV7-2 and TRBJ2-5, reads GAGVSQSPSNKVTEKGKDVELRCDPISGHTALYWYRQSLGQGLEFLIYFQGNSAPDKSGLPSDRFSAERTGGSVSTLTIQRTQQEDSAVYLCASSQTGKETQYFGPGTRLLVL.

J is TRBJ1-1 and V is TRBV19; D is unresolved. The CDR3 sequence is 13 residues long. Trimming removed 5 bases from V and 0 bases from J, with 7 bases in between. Germline V lookup: CDR1 LNHDA, CDR2 SQIVND (reference sequence). The CDR3 protein is CASSEEMNTEAFF. Written as DNA, the CDR3 is TGTGCCAGTAGTGAGGAAATGAACACTGAAGCTTTCTTT.

This chain links TRBV7-9 with TRBJ2-5; TRBD1 might be the D (6 bases). V was shortened by 1 base and J by 0 bases, with 9 bases between the two germline ends. This CDR3 comprises 15 residues. Germline V CDR1 and CDR2: SEHNR, FQNEAQ (reference sequence). The CDR3 bases are TGTGCCAGCAGCTTAGACAGGACAGACCAAGAGACCCAGTACTTC. This encodes CASSLDRTDQETQYF.